This TCR beta chain was profiled in a study of PD-1 blockade in mismatch repair-deficient tumors. Background on the study: Enrolled about 2013-2017, patients had progressing, pretreated mismatch repair-deficient cancers of 12 types.

Libraries were prepared by immunoSEQ multiplex PCR; TCRdb keeps only in-frame clonotypes and omits some of them. The table lists about 16,000 clones, almost 85% of them singletons, with about 17% in the top ten. The source was PBMCs, collected before pembrolizumab treatment. The TCR sequence derives from an adult with mismatch repair-deficient cancer.

CDR3 in amino acids: CSVDGLWNEQFF. As DNA, the CDR3 is TGCAGCGTTGATGGGCTATGGAATGAGCAGTTCTTC. The J gene is TRBJ2-1, the V gene TRBV29-1; D call uncertain. CDR1 and CDR2 from the germline V gene are SQVTM and ANQGSEA. Trimming removed 3 bases from V and 7 bases from J, with 10 bases in between. The CDR3 length is 12 residues.